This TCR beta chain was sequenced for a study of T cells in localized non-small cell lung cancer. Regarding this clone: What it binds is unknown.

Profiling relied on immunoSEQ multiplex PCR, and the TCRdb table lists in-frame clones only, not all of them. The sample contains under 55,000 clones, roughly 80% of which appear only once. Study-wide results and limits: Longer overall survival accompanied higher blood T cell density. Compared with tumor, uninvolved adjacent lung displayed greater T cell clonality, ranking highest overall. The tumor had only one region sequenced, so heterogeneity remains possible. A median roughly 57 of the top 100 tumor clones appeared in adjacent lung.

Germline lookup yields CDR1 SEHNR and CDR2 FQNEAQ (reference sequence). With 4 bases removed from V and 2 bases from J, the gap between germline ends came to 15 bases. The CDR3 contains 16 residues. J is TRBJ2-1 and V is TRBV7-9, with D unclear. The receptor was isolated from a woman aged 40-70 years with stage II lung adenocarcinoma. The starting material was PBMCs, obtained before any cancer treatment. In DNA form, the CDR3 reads TGTGCCAGCAGCTCGCTTCCTTTAACTCCCTACAATGAGCAGTTCTTC. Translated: CASSSLPLTPYNEQFF. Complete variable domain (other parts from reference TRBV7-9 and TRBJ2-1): DTGVSQNPRHKITKRGQNVTFRCDPISEHNRLYWYRQTLGQGPEFLTYFQNEAQLEKSRLLSDRFSAERPKGSFSTLEIQRTEQGDSAMYLCASSSLPLTPYNEQFFGPGTRLTVL.